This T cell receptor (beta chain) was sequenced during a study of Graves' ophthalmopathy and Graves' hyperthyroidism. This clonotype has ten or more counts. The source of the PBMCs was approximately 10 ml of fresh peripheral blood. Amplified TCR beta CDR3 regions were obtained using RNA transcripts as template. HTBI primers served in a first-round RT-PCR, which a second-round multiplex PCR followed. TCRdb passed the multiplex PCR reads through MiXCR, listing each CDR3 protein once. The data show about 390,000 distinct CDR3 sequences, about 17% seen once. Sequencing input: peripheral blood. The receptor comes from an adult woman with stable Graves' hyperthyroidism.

As DNA, the CDR3 is TGTGCCAGCAGCTTAGTAGGTGGGAGGGCTGGCGAGCAGTACTTC. Amino acids: CASSLVGGRAGEQYF. The rearrangement uses TRBV7-2 and TRBJ2-7; 7 bases are shared with TRBD2. Trimming at V came to 1 base and at J to 6 bases, leaving 9 bases not matched to a gene. This CDR3 comprises 15 residues. Germline V gene lookup returns CDR1 SGHTA and CDR2 FQGNSA.